This TCR beta chain was captured by sequencing in a study of CD8 T cells in ankylosing spondylitis. Overall study results and limits: Characteristic, it appeared, of ankylosing spondylitis blood was a TCR beta motif of about eight highly homologous variants. Clones that were linked to disease were CD8+ and were relatively rare in peripheral blood. Within matched ankylosing spondylitis synovial fluid, disease-linked clones were reportedly significantly enriched.

Making use of molecular barcodes, quantitative 5'-RACE generated TCR beta libraries. Using its own MiXCR run on the 5' RACE reads, TCRdb lists one record per CDR3 protein. This repertoire shows under 150,000 distinct CDR3 sequences, about an eighth found once; its top ten account for roughly 4.5%. From germline, CDR1 is SEHNR and CDR2 FQNEAQ (reference sequence). The trim removed 2 bases at V and 3 bases at J, leaving 1 base unmatched. The CDR3 loop spans 14 amino acids. This clonotype has at least ten counts. Its antigen is undetermined. This clonotype originated in a female donor with ankylosing spondylitis or in good health (not recorded which). The source material was blood, either unsorted or a sorted T cell fraction (not recorded which). The rearrangement uses TRBV7-9 and TRBJ2-1; 7 nucleotides match TRBD1. The CDR3 DNA follows: TGTGCCAGCAGCTTACGACAGGGCTACAATGAGCAGTTCTTC. Protein: CASSLRQGYNEQFF.